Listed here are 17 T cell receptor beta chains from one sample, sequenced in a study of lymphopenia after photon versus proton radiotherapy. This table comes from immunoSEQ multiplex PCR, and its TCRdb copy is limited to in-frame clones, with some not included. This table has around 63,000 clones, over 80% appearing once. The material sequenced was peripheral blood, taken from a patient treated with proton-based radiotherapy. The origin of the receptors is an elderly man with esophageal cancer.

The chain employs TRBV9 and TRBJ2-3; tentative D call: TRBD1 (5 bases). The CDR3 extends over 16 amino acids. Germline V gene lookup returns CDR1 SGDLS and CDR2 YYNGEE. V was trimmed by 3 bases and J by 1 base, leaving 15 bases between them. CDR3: CASSEPSGLGTDTQYF. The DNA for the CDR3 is TGTGCCAGCAGCGAACCCTCAGGGTTGGGCACAGATACGCAGTATTTT.

The CDR3 spells CASGLVRPYSNQPQHF. CDR3 bases: TGTGCTAGTGGTTTGGTACGGCCTTATAGCAATCAGCCCCAGCATTTT. This rearrangement joins TRBV12-5 to TRBJ1-5, with no clear D. CDR3 length: 16 residues. The ends were cut back, 0 bases at V and 0 bases at J, with 9 bases in the middle. Germline V gene lookup returns CDR1 LGHNT and CDR2 FRNRAP.

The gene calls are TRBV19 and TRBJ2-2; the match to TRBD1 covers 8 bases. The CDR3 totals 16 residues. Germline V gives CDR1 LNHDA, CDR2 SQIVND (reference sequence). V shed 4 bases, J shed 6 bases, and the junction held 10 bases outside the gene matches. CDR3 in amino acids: CASSTTDRVEAGELFF. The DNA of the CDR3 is TGTGCCAGTAGTACCACGGACAGGGTAGAGGCCGGGGAGCTGTTTTTT.

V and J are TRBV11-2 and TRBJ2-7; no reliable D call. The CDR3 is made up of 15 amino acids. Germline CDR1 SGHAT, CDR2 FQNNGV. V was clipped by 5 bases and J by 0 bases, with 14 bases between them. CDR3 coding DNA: TGTGCCAGCAGCGCGAGACCCCTGAGCTCCTACGAGCAGTACTTC. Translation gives CASSARPLSSYEQYF.

CDR3 sequence: CASIGDRDNEQFF. CDR3 bases: TGTGCCAGCATAGGGGACAGAGACAATGAGCAGTTCTTC. The rearrangement joins TRBV6-1 to TRBJ2-1; 7 bases are a match to TRBD1. With V trimmed by 7 bases and J by 5 bases, 5 bases remained unmatched. The CDR3 has 13 amino acids. In germline, CDR1 is MNHNS, CDR2 SASEGT.

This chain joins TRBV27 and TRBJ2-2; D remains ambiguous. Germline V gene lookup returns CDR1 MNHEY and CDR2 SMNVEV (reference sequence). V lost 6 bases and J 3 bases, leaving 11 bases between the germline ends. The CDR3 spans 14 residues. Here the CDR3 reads CASSRSFHTGELFF. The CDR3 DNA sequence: TGTGCCAGCAGCCGCTCTTTTCACACCGGGGAGCTGTTTTTT.

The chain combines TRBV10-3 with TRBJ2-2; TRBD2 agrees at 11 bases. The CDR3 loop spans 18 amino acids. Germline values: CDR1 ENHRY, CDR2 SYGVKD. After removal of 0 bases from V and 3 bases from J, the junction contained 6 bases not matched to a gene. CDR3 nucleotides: TGTGCCATCAGTGAGTCTACTAGCGGGAGTTGGGACACCGGGGAGCTGTTTTTT. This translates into CAISESTSGSWDTGELFF.

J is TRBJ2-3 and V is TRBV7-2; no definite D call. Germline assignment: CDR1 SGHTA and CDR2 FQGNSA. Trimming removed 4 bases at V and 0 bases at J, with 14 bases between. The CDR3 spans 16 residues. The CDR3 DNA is TGTGCCAGCAGCTACTCCCCCCGTGCTAGCACAGATACGCAGTATTTT. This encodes CASSYSPRASTDTQYF.

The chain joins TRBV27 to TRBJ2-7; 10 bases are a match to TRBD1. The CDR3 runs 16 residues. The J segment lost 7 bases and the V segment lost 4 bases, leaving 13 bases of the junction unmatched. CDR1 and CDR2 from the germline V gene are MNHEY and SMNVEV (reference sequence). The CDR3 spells CASSYRYGTGVAEQYF. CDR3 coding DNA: TGTGCCAGCAGTTACCGTTATGGGACAGGGGTGGCGGAGCAGTACTTC.

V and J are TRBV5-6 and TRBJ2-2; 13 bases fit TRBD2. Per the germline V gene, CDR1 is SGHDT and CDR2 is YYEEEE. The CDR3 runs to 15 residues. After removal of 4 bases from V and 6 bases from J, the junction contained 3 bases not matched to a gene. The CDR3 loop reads CASSLGLAGSGELFF. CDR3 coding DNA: TGTGCCAGCAGCCTGGGACTAGCGGGGTCCGGGGAGCTGTTTTTT.

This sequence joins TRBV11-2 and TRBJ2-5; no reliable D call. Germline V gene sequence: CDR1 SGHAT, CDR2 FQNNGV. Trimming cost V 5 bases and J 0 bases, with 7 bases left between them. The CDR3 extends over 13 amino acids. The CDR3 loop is CASSVGHQETQYF. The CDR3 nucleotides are TGTGCCAGCAGCGTCGGACACCAAGAGACCCAGTACTTC.

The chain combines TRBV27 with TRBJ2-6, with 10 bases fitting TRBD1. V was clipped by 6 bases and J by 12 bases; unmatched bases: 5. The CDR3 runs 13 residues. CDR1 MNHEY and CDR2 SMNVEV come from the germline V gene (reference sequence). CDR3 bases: TGTGCCAGCAGCAGACAGGGGGCGGGCGTCCTGACTTTC. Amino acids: CASSRQGAGVLTF.

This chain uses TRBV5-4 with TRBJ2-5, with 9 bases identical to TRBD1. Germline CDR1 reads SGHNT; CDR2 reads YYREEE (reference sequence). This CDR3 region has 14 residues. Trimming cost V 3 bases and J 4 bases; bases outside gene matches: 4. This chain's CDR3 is CASSSPGQGETQYF. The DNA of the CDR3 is TGTGCCAGCAGCTCACCGGGACAGGGAGAGACCCAGTACTTC.

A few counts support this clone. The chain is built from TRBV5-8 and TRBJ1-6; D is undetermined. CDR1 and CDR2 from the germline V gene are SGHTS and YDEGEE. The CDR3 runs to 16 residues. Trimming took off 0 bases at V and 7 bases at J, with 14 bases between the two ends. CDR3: CASSLGAAPGNSPLHF. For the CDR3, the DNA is TGTGCCAGCAGCTTGGGTGCAGCGCCAGGCAATTCACCCCTCCACTTT.

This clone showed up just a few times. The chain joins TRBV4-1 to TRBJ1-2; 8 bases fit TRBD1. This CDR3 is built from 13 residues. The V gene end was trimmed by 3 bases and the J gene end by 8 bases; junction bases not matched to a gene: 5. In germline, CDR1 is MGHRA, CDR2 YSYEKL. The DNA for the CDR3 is TGCGCCAGCAGCCATCCCCAGGGGGCAGGCTACACCTTC. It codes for CASSHPQGAGYTF.

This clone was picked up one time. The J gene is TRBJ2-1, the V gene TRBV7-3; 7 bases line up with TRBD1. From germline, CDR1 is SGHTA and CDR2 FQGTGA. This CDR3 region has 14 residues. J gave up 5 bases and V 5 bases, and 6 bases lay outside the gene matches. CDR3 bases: TGTGCCAGCAGCCGATCCGGGACAGACAATGAGCAGTTCTTC. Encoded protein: CASSRSGTDNEQFF.

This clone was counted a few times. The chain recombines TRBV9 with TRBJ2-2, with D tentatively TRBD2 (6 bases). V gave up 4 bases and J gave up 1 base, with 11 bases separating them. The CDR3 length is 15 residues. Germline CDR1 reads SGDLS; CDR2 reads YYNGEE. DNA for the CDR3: TGTGCCAGCAGCACCCTTAGCGGGAACACCGGGGAGCTGTTTTTT. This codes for CASSTLSGNTGELFF.